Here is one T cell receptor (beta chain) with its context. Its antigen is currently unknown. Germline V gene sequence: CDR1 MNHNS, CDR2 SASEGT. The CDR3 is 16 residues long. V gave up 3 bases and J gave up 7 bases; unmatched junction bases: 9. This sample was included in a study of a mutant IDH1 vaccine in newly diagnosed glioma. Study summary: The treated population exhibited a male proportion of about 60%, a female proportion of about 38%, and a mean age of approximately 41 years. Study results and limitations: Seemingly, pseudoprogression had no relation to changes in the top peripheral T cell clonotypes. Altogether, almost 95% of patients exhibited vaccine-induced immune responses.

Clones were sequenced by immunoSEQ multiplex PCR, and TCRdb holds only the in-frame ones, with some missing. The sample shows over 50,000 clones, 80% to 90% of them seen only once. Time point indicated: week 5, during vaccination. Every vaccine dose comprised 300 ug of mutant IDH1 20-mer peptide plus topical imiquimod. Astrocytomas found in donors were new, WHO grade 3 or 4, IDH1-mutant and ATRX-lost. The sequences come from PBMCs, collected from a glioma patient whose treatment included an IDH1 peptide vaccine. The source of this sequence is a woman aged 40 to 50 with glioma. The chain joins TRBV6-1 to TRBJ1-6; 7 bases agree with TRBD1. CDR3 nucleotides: TGTGCCAGCAGTGATCGAAGACAGGGCTCAAATTCACCCCTCCACTTT. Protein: CASSDRRQGSNSPLHF.